The sequence of this T cell receptor (beta chain) was determined in a study of cytomegalovirus exposure and HLA in healthy donors. Study-level findings and limits: In vitro, three CMV-associated chains proved specific for CMV antigens. In a later analysis, TCR association rates varied by HLA locus: DRB1 most, HLA-C fewest.

PCR used 60 Vbeta primers and 13 Jbeta primers. Sequenced by immunoSEQ multiplex PCR; TCRdb stores in-frame clones only, minus some. The data contain some 100,000 clones, about 80% of them singletons. A word on this clone: Its matching antigen is unknown.

Per germline, CDR1 MDHEN and CDR2 SYDVKM. This CDR3 comprises 13 residues. Trimming took 4 bases from V and 4 from J, leaving 10 bases between them. What was sequenced was PBMCs. This sequence joins TRBV28 and TRBJ1-1; possible D gene TRBD1, 5 bases. This sequence was found in a man between 40 and 49 years old in good health and CMV-seronegative. The CDR3 DNA reads TGTGCCAGCAGTTCAGGGTTTGGCACTGAAGCTTTCTTT. Encoded protein: CASSSGFGTEAFF.